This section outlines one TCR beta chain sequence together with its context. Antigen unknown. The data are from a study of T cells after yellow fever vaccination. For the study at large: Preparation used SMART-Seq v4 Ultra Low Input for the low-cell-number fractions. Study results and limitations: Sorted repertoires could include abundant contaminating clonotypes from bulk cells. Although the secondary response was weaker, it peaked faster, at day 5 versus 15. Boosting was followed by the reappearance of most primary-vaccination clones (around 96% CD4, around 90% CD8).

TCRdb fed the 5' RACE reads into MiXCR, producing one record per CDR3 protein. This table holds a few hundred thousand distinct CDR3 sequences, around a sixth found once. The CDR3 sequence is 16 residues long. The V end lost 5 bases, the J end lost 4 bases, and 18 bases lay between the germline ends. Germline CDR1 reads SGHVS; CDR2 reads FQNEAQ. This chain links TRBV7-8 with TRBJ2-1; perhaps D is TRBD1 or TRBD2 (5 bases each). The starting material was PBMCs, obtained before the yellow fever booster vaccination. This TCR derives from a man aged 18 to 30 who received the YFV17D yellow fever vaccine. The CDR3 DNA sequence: TGTGCCAGCAGCGACCTCGGGGCCCCAGATTACAATGAGCAGTTCTTC. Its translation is CASSDLGAPDYNEQFF.